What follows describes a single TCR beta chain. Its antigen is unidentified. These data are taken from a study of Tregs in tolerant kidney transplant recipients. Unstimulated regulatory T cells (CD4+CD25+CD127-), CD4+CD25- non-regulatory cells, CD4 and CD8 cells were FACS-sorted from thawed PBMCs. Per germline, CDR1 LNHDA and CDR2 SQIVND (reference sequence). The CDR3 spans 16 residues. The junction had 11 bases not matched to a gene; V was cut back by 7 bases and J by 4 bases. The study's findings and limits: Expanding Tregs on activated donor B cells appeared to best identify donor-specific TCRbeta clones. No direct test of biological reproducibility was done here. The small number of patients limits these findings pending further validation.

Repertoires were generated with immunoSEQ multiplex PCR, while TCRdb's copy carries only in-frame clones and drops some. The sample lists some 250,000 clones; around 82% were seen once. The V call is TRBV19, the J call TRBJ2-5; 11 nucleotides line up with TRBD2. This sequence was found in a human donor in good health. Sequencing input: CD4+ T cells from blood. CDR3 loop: CASKRVLAGGRETQYF. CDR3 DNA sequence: TGTGCCAGTAAGAGGGTGTTAGCGGGGGGGAGAGAGACCCAGTACTTC.